Listed below are T cell receptor beta chains from one sample, sequenced in a study of T cells in Graves' hyperthyroidism and ophthalmopathy. In TCRdb, the multiplex PCR reads were re-called with MiXCR into one record per CDR3 protein. The profile shows about 180,000 distinct CDR3 sequences, approximately 15% of them singletons. What was sequenced was blood. All receptors derive from a woman aged 50 to 65 with Graves' hyperthyroidism. The CDR3 runs from the conserved cysteine through the conserved F or W. A D gene is named only where the DNA matches it firmly. A row's size may be missing; if present it is once, few, many or a size class.

CDR3 length,clone size,D gene,V gene,J gene,CDR3 protein,CDR3 DNA
18,many,-,TRBV10-1,TRBJ2-2,CASSEDFYIRQAPGELFF,TGCGCCAGCAGTGAGGATTTTTACATTCGTCAAGCCCCCGGGGAGCTGTTTTTT
14,many,TRBD1,TRBV6-1,TRBJ1-6,CASSFRQGNSPLHF,TGTGCCAGCAGTTTTAGACAGGGGAATTCACCCCTCCACTTT
15,many,-,TRBV7-2,TRBJ1-1,CASSLVGVPRSEAFF,TGTGCCAGCAGCTTAGTTGGCGTCCCGAGGTCTGAAGCTTTCTTT
16,few,-,TRBV5-6,TRBJ2-7,CASGSYVGRVSYEQYF,TGTGCCAGCGGGTCCTATGTGGGGCGGGTCTCCTACGAGCAGTACTTC
14,many,-,TRBV3-1,TRBJ1-1,CASSRAAGVTEAFF,TGTGCCAGCAGCCGCGCGGCAGGTGTGACTGAAGCTTTCTTT
17,many,-,TRBV19,TRBJ1-4,CASSIRGIGRQNEKLFF,TGTGCCAGTAGTATAAGGGGAATAGGACGGCAGAATGAAAAACTGTTTTTT
16,many,-,TRBV6-2/TRBV6-3,TRBJ1-1,CASSSPWGSLNTEAFF,TGTGCCAGCAGTTCTCCTTGGGGGAGCTTGAACACTGAAGCTTTCTTT
13,-,-,TRBV20-1,TRBJ1-2,CSAWDGRRYGYTF,TGCAGTGCCTGGGACGGACGGAGGTATGGCTACACCTTC
11,many,-,TRBV29-1,TRBJ1-1,CSVGLDGEAFF,TGCAGCGTTGGACTGGACGGTGAAGCTTTCTTT
13,few,-,TRBV6-5,TRBJ2-3,CASSLLFADTQCF,TGTGCCAGCAGTTTGCTGTTCGCGGATACGCAGTGTTTT
15,many,-,TRBV24-1,TRBJ2-1,CATSDAGRMNNEQFF,TGTGCCACCAGTGATGCAGGCAGAATGAACAATGAGCAGTTCTTC
16,many,-,TRBV15,TRBJ1-3,CATSRDKGLSGNTIYF,TGTGCCACCAGCAGAGATAAGGGACTCTCTGGAAACACCATATATTTT
14,many,-,TRBV16,TRBJ1-1,CASSQYLQFAEAFF,TGTGCCAGCAGCCAATATCTGCAGTTCGCTGAAGCTTTCTTT
14,many,TRBD1,TRBV28,TRBJ1-2,CASNGPGQGYGYTF,TGTGCCAGCAACGGACCGGGACAGGGGTATGGCTACACCTTC
16,few,-,TRBV5-8,TRBJ2-4,CASSPVDGPTKNIQYF,TGTGCCAGCAGCCCCGTCGACGGCCCGACCAAAAACATTCAGTACTTC
16,many,-,TRBV6-6,TRBJ1-3,CASSYSRGSSGNTIYF,TGTGCCAGCAGTTACTCGAGGGGGTCTTCTGGAAACACCATATATTTT
15,few,-,TRBV5-6,TRBJ2-5,CASSLAGGSRETQYF,TGTGCCAGCAGCTTGGCCGGGGGTAGTCGGGAGACCCAGTACTTC
14,many,-,TRBV20-1,TRBJ2-1,CSASDAGAGNEQFF,TGCAGTGCCTCCGACGCAGGAGCTGGCAATGAGCAGTTCTTC
17,many,TRBD2,TRBV27,TRBJ2-1,CASSLLGAGGIWNEQFF,TGTGCCAGCAGTTTACTAGGGGCGGGGGGGATTTGGAATGAGCAGTTCTTC
13,many,TRBD1,TRBV7-9,TRBJ1-2,CASSPGTVGGYTF,TGTGCCAGCAGCCCCGGGACAGTTGGAGGCTACACCTTC
16,-,TRBD2,TRBV20-1,TRBJ2-7,CSARVPTSGGPYEQYF,TGCAGTGCTAGAGTCCCGACTAGCGGGGGGCCGTACGAGCAGTACTTC
14,many,-,TRBV6-6,TRBJ1-5,CASSYDRSNQPQHF,TGTGCCAGCAGTTACGACAGGAGCAATCAGCCCCAGCATTTT
11,-,-,TRBV19,TRBJ2-1,CASIEGNEQFF,TGTGCCAGTATAGAGGGGAATGAGCAGTTCTTC